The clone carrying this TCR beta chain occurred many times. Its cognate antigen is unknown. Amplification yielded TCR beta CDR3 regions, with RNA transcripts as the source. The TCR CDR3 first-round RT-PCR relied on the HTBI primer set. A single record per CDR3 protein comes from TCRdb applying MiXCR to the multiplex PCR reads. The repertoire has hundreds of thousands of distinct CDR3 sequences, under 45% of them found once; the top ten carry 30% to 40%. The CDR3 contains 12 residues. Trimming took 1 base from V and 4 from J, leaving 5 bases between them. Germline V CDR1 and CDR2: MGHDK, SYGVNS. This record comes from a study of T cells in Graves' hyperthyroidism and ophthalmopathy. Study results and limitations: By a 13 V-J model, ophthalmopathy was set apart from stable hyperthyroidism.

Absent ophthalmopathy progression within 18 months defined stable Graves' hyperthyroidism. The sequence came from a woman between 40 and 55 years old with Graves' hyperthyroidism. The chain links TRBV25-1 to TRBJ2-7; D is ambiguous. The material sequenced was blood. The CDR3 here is CASSESPYEQYF. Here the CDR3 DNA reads TGTGCCAGCAGTGAATCACCTTACGAGCAGTACTTC.